Described below is a single TCR beta chain sequence and its context. The antigen is unknown. CDR3 length: 17 residues. The V gene's germline CDR1 is SGHAT and CDR2 FQNNGV. V gave up 6 bases and J gave up 2 bases; unmatched junction bases: 11. Produced via immunoSEQ multiplex PCR; TCRdb's table is partial and in-frame only. The sample holds more than 2,000,000 clones, about 92% seen once. The sample belongs to a study of shared clonotypes between healthy human individuals. Overall study context: CD4 naive and CD4 memory each took three plates per donor, while CD8 naive took two and CD8 memory one. Findings and caveats of the study: Estimated clonotype richness was generally higher in naive than memory subsets.

All donors were healthy HIV-negative adults lacking recent acute infections or vaccinations. Only Caucasian adults living in Nashville, Tennessee made up the donor group. The chain joins TRBV11-2 to TRBJ2-1; the match to TRBD2 covers 9 bases. What was sequenced was naive CD4+ T cells sorted from blood. Subset denoted: CD45RA+ positively selected. This clonotype was obtained from a man aged 18 to 30 in good health. CDR3 region: CASRTTGGRAPYNEQFF. The CDR3 bases are TGTGCCAGCAGAACAACGGGCGGGAGGGCCCCCTACAATGAGCAGTTCTTC.